Here is one T cell receptor (beta chain) with its context. Its antigen is undetermined. Data came from immunoSEQ multiplex PCR; TCRdb stores just in-frame clones and leaves some out. The sample shows about 170,000 clones, 80% to 95% of them seen only once. The data are from a study of T cell responses to AZD1222 COVID-19 vaccine. Study observations and caveats: Donors skewed white British and female; clonal diversity was possibly underestimated.

The germline V gene has CDR1 PRHDT and CDR2 FYEKMQ (reference sequence). Trimming shortened V by 4 bases and J by 4 bases, and 14 bases separated the two germline ends. This CDR3 has 16 residues. Specimen: peripheral blood, collected on day 0 of AZD1222 vaccination. The V call is TRBV13, the J call TRBJ1-6, with a weak D call TRBD1 (6 bases). The clonotype comes from an adult in good health. The chain's CDR3 is CASSSRGETYNSPLHF. CDR3 coding DNA: TGTGCCAGCAGCTCCAGGGGCGAAACTTATAATTCACCCCTCCACTTT.